The 20 T cell receptor beta chains below all came from one sample that was sequenced in a study of T cell responses to AZD1222 COVID-19 vaccine. The method was immunoSEQ multiplex PCR; TCRdb's version includes in-frame clones alone and lacks a portion of them. The sample holds over 85,000 clones, roughly 92% seen once. The sample consisted of peripheral blood, taken 28 days after the second AZD1222 dose. The receptors were gathered from an adult who received the AZD1222 COVID-19 vaccine.

V gene TRBV6-2 or TRBV6-3 combines with J gene TRBJ1-5; D is perhaps TRBD1 (5 bases). Germline CDR1 reads MNHEY; CDR2 reads SVGEGT. Deletions cut 4 bases from V and 0 bases from J, with 25 bases between. The CDR3 consists of 20 residues. Here the CDR3 reads CASSSHSRRGSAYSNQPQHF. The CDR3, as DNA: TGTGCCAGCAGTTCCCACTCCCGCCGGGGGTCGGCTTATAGCAATCAGCCCCAGCATTTT.

CDR3 sequence (DNA): TGTGCCAGCAGTCGCAGGGAGGCCTACGAGCAGTACTTC. Translation gives CASSRREAYEQYF. J is TRBJ2-7 and V is TRBV28, with D perhaps TRBD2 (6 bases). CDR1 is MDHEN, CDR2 SYDVKM, per germline. Trimming left V 5 bases short and J 2 bases short, with 10 bases between. The CDR3 has 13 residues.

CDR3 protein: CSARDTPPLHF. The CDR3 DNA reads as TGCAGTGCTAGAGATACACCTCCCCTCCACTTT. The chain links TRBV20-1 to TRBJ1-6, with D hard to call. V lost 0 bases and J lost 13, with 7 bases in between. Germline loops: CDR1 DFQATT, CDR2 SNEGSKA (reference sequence). CDR3 length equals 11 residues.

The chain links TRBV6-5 to TRBJ2-1; TRBD1 might be the D (5 bases). This CDR3 spans 14 amino acids. Per germline, CDR1 MNHEY and CDR2 SVGAGI. Trimming shortened V by 2 bases and J by 7 bases, and 12 bases separated the two germline ends. Here the CDR3 reads CASSYGQGLNEQFF. The CDR3 coding sequence is TGTGCCAGCAGTTACGGTCAGGGCTTGAATGAGCAGTTCTTC.

This clone was detected once. The genes are TRBV6-4 and TRBJ1-2, with D hard to call. CDR1 is MRHNA and CDR2 is SNTAGT in the germline V gene. The length of the CDR3 is 13 residues. The germline V and J ends were trimmed by 6 bases and 8 bases, with 16 bases remaining between them. This CDR3 reads CASREYPRGGYTF. Written as DNA, the CDR3 is TGTGCCAGCAGAGAGTACCCAAGAGGGGGCTACACCTTC.

The J gene is TRBJ1-1, the V gene TRBV6-2 or TRBV6-3, with D possibly being TRBD1 (6 bases). Trimming removed 2 bases from V and 11 bases from J, with 15 bases in between. Germline assignment: CDR1 MNHEY and CDR2 SVGEGT. There are 13 residues in the CDR3. The CDR3, as DNA: TGTGCCAGCAGTTACCGTAACAGGGAGTGGGCTTTCTTT. Its translation is CASSYRNREWAFF.

CDR3 in amino acids: CASSYRSETDTQYF. Here the CDR3 DNA reads TGTGCCAGCAGTTACCGGTCGGAAACAGATACGCAGTATTTT. The J gene is TRBJ2-3, the V gene TRBV6-5, with no clear D. Trimming removed 2 bases at V and 3 bases at J, with 9 bases between. CDR1 and CDR2 (germline): MNHEY, SVGAGI. This CDR3 comprises 14 residues.

The V call is TRBV10-3, the J call TRBJ2-7; D uncertain. The CDR3 runs to 15 residues. Germline loops: CDR1 ENHRY, CDR2 SYGVKD. Trimming pared 1 base from V and 0 bases from J, leaving 10 bases between. This CDR3 is CAISELAVSSYEQYF. The CDR3 DNA reads as TGTGCCATCAGTGAGTTGGCGGTCAGCTCCTACGAGCAGTACTTC.

This chain connects TRBV5-4 to TRBJ1-1, with D possibly matching TRBD1 (6 bases). The CDR3 totals 14 residues. Germline CDR1 and CDR2: SGHNT and YYREEE (reference sequence). Trimming pared 4 bases from V and 1 base from J, leaving 11 bases between. The CDR3 sequence: CASSKDSPNTEAFF. The CDR3 region has the DNA TGTGCCAGCAGCAAGGACAGCCCGAACACTGAAGCTTTCTTT. Supplemented by reference TRBV5-4 and TRBJ1-1, the full variable domain reads ETGVTQSPTHLIKTRGQQVTLRCSSQSGHNTVSWYQQALGQGPQFIFQYYREEENGRGNFPPRFSGLQFPNYSSELNVNALELDDSALYLCASSKDSPNTEAFFGQGTRLTVV.

This rearrangement joins TRBV27 to TRBJ2-2, with TRBD2 identical over 7 bases. Germline CDR1 is MNHEY and CDR2 is SMNVEV (reference sequence). The CDR3 is 18 amino acids. V was clipped by 0 bases and J by 0 bases; unmatched bases: 7. The DNA of the CDR3 is TGTGCCAGCAGTTTATCCTCCCGAGCGGGGACGAACACCGGGGAGCTGTTTTTT. Translating gives CASSLSSRAGTNTGELFF.

This clone has just a few counts. The chain is built from TRBV6-5 and TRBJ2-7; no clear D. Germline V gene lookup returns CDR1 MNHEY and CDR2 SVGAGI. This CDR3 contains 15 residues. V was cut by 6 bases and J by 3 bases, with 18 bases left in between. The CDR3 region has the DNA TGTGCCAGCAGGCGAACACGCACCGGTTACTACGAGCAGTACTTC. This codes for CASRRTRTGYYEQYF.

The chain joins TRBV4-1 to TRBJ2-7, with D maybe TRBD1 (6 bases). V was trimmed by 3 bases and J by 2 bases, leaving 11 bases between them. The CDR3 sequence is 14 residues long. Germline V lookup: CDR1 MGHRA, CDR2 YSYEKL. CDR3 bases: TGCGCCAGCAGCCAGGGAAACAGGGCCTACGAGCAGTACTTC. This gives the protein CASSQGNRAYEQYF.

The chain is built from TRBV6-1 and TRBJ1-1; 7 bases fit TRBD1. CDR1 and CDR2 (germline): MNHNS, SASEGT. CDR3 size: 16 residues. V lost 3 bases and J lost 6; bases outside the gene matches: 13. The chain's CDR3 is CASSDRAGTEDPEAFF. The CDR3 DNA sequence: TGTGCCAGCAGTGACCGAGCCGGGACAGAGGACCCTGAAGCTTTCTTT.

The chain carries TRBV4-3 and TRBJ2-3; 7 nucleotides match TRBD2. Germline loops: CDR1 LGHNA, CDR2 YSLEER. The CDR3 is 17 amino acids. J lost 0 bases, V lost 0 bases, and 6 bases had no gene match. The CDR3 nucleotides are TGCGCCAGCAGCCAAGAACCTGGACTAGGTAGCACAGATACGCAGTATTTT. Translated: CASSQEPGLGSTDTQYF.

The rearrangement joins TRBV5-4 to TRBJ1-1; D remains ambiguous. This CDR3 is built from 13 residues. V dropped 2 bases and J dropped 5 bases, with 10 bases sitting between them. Germline assignment: CDR1 SGHNT and CDR2 YYREEE (reference sequence). DNA of the CDR3: TGTGCCAGCAGCTTCCCGGGGAGGACTGAAGCTTTCTTT. Translation: CASSFPGRTEAFF.

This clone has only a few counts. The chain recombines TRBV18 with TRBJ1-1; 12 nucleotides agree with TRBD1. Germline values: CDR1 KGHSH, CDR2 LQKENI. The CDR3 sequence is 16 residues long. V trimming: 5 bases; J trimming: 6 bases; junction bases outside the gene matches: 10. The DNA of the CDR3 is TGTGCCAGCTCAACCGGGACAGGGGGCAGATGGGCTGAAGCTTTCTTT. It specifies CASSTGTGGRWAEAFF. Variable domain in full (rest from reference TRBV18 and TRBJ1-1): NAGVMQNPRHLVRRRGQEARLRCSPMKGHSHVYWYRQLPEEGLKFMVYLQKENIIDESGMPKERFSAEFPKEGPSILRIQQVVRGDSAAYFCASSTGTGGRWAEAFFGQGTRLTVV.

This rearrangement joins TRBV9 to TRBJ2-4; 7 bases fit TRBD1. CDR1 and CDR2 (germline): SGDLS, YYNGEE. V shed 0 bases and J 8 bases; nucleotides not matched to a gene: 5. This CDR3 is 14 amino acids long. The CDR3 region is CASSVADRADIQYF. The CDR3 region has the DNA TGTGCCAGCAGCGTAGCTGACAGGGCGGACATTCAGTACTTC. Full variable domain (remainder filled in from reference TRBV9 and TRBJ2-4): DSGVTQTPKHLITATGQRVTLRCSPRSGDLSVYWYQQSLDQGLQFLIQYYNGEERAKGNILERFSAQQFPDLHSELNLSSLELGDSALYFCASSVADRADIQYFGAGTRLSVL.

This chain links TRBV14 with TRBJ2-1, with TRBD2 matching 11 bases. The germline gives CDR1 SGHDN, CDR2 FVKESK. V lost 1 base and J lost 7; bases outside the gene matches: 6. The CDR3 is made up of 16 amino acids. This CDR3 is CASSQVIAGGPNEQFF. Here the CDR3 DNA reads TGTGCCAGCAGCCAAGTAATAGCGGGGGGGCCTAATGAGCAGTTCTTC.

The chain uses TRBV4-2 and TRBJ2-2, with 9 bases aligning to TRBD2. This CDR3 has 15 amino acids. The germline V gene encodes CDR1 LGHNA and CDR2 YNFKEQ. V gave up 4 bases and J gave up 7 bases; unmatched junction bases: 7. The CDR3 DNA is TGTGCCAGCAGCCTCCGGACTAGCGATGTCGGGGAGCTGTTTTTT. Amino acids: CASSLRTSDVGELFF.

This chain uses TRBV7-9 with TRBJ2-7; TRBD1 matches at 12 bases. The V gene's germline CDR1 is SEHNR and CDR2 FQNEAQ (reference sequence). This CDR3 is 15 amino acids long. After removal of 5 bases from V and 5 bases from J, the junction contained 7 bases not matched to a gene. The DNA of the CDR3 is TGTGCCAGCAGCCTACCGGGACAGGGGGCCGACGAGCAGTACTTC. This encodes CASSLPGQGADEQYF.